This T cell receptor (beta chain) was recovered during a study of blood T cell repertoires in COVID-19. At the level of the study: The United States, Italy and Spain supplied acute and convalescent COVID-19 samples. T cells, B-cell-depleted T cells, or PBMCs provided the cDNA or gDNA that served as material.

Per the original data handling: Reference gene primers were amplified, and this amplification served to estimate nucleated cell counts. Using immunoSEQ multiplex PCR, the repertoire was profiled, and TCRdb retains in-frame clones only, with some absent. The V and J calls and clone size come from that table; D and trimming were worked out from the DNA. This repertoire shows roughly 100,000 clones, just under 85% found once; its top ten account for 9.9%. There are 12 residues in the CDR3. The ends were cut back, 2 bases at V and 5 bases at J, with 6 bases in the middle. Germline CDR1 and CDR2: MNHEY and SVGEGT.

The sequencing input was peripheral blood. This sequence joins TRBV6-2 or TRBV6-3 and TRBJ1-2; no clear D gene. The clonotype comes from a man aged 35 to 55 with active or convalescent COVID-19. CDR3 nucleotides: TGTGCCAGCAGTTACGGAGGGTATGGCTACACCTTC. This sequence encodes CASSYGGYGYTF.